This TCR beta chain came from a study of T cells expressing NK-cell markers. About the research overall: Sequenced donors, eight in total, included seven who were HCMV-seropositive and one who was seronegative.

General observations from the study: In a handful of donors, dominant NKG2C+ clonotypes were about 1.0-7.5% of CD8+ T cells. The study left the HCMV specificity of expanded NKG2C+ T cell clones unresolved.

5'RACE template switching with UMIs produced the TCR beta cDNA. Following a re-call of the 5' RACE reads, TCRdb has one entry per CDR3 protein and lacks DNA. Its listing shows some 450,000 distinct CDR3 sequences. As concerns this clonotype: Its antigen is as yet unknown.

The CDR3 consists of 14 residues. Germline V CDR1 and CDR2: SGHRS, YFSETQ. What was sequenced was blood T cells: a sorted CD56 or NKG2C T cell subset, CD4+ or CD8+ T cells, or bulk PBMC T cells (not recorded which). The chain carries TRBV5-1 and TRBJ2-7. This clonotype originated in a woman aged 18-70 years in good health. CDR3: CASSLEGNGYEQYF.